This TCR beta chain was captured in a study of Japanese encephalitis immunity and Zika vaccine responses. Whole-study context: Before ZPIV, some received one YFV vaccine dose; some were flavivirus-naive.

MiXCR was run by TCRdb on the 5' RACE reads, yielding one entry per CDR3 protein. Of approximately 300 distinct CDR3 sequences in the sample, over 3% were seen once. In this sample, this clonotype is medium-sized. Germline-derived CDR1 and CDR2 are SGHAT and FQDESV (reference sequence). Trimming cost V 8 bases and J 4 bases, with 11 bases left between them. There are 12 residues in the CDR3. PBMCs were CFSE-labeled and cultured for 6 to 7 days with peptide pools at roughly 0.96 ug/mL each. Proliferating CD4 T cells were sorted unfixed as live CD56-CD19-CD16-CD3+CD4+ CFSE-low cells. This sequence joins TRBV11-1 and TRBJ2-5; D gene unclear. The TCR sequence derives from an adult woman who received an inactivated Zika virus vaccine. The source was antigen-activated CD4+ T cells from blood, cultured, collected during a Zika inactivated vaccine study. The CDR3 loop is CASSESRETQYF. DNA for the CDR3: TGTGCCAGCTCGGAGTCTCGAGAGACCCAGTACTTC.